One T cell receptor beta chain is described in this entry. The entry originates in a study of control samples from healthy donors and cancer patients. Only in-frame clones appear in the TCRdb table, and some are missing; sequencing was by immunoSEQ multiplex PCR. The sample gives 20,000 to 30,000 clones, under 95% of which show up once; around 15% is in the top ten. Per germline, CDR1 SGHTS and CDR2 YDEGEE. This CDR3 comprises 16 residues. The ends lost 1 base at V and 10 bases at J; junction bases unmatched: 13. The TCR comes from a man aged 50 or older with lung cancer. The sample was PBMCs. The chain joins TRBV5-8 to TRBJ1-5; the match to TRBD1 covers 8 bases. The CDR3 region is CASSLIAGTGESPQHF. The DNA of the CDR3 is TGTGCCAGCAGCTTGATCGCAGGGACAGGTGAATCCCCCCAGCATTTT.